The present T cell receptor beta chain was sequenced within a study of blood T cell repertoires in COVID-19. As for the study in general: There were acute and convalescent COVID-19 samples, and they came from the United States, Italy and Spain. The analysed material was cDNA or gDNA that came from T cells, B-cell-depleted T cells, or PBMCs.

Germline CDR1 is PRHDT and CDR2 is FYEKMQ (reference sequence). Trimming shortened V by 1 base and J by 5 bases, and 11 bases separated the two germline ends. The CDR3 totals 14 residues. Sequenced by immunoSEQ multiplex PCR; TCRdb stores in-frame clones only, minus some. The data show 120,000 or so clones, about nine tenths seen once. The sequence was collected from a woman in her 70s with acute or convalescent COVID-19. Sequencing used peripheral blood. V and J are TRBV13 and TRBJ1-2; D call uncertain. CDR3 residues: CASSLVAEGYGYTF. The DNA of the CDR3 is TGTGCCAGCAGCTTAGTGGCTGAGGGATATGGCTACACCTTC.